This T cell receptor beta chain emerged from a study of TIL therapy for anti-PD-1-resistant metastatic lung cancer. Study information: A handful of tumors were EGFR-mutant and two were ALK-rearranged.

Germline V gives CDR1 SGHRS, CDR2 YFSETQ. Trimming removed 2 bases from V and 3 bases from J; junction bases left unmatched: 16. This CDR3 region has 21 residues. The immunoSEQ assay was v3. Libraries were sequenced to around 2 million read pairs (survey) or about 4.5-6 million (deep). TCRdb keeps only in-frame clones here, not all; method: immunoSEQ multiplex PCR. Altogether tens of thousands of clones are present, 80% to 90% being singletons, with the ten largest covering around 5%. As for time point: pre-treatment sample, taken before nivolumab and TIL therapy. This receptor was identified in a person aged 25 to 85 with non-small cell lung cancer. Sample: blood, taken at baseline. The chain carries TRBV5-1 and TRBJ2-1, with 14 bases lining up with TRBD2. In DNA, the CDR3 is TGCGCCAGCAGCTTTGGGACTAGCGGGGGCCCTTACCGTACAATCTACAATGAGCAGTTCTTC. Protein product: CASSFGTSGGPYRTIYNEQFF.